This T cell receptor beta chain was observed in a study of immune characterization of retroperitoneal liposarcoma. TCRdb itself ran the PCR reads through MiXCR, one entry per CDR3 protein. Among under 20,000 distinct CDR3 sequences listed, more than 35% were seen once. The sample holds many counts of this clonotype. Trimming at V came to 5 bases and at J to 1 base, leaving 14 bases not matched to a gene. The CDR3 loop spans 18 amino acids. Per the germline V gene, CDR1 is SGHTA and CDR2 is FQGNSA. Sequenced material: blood. The chain has TRBV7-2 and TRBJ2-3; the match to TRBD2 covers 8 bases. The sequence derives from a male donor with retroperitoneal liposarcoma. CDR3: CASSTKIRGGSGTDTQYF. CDR3 coding DNA: TGTGCCAGCAGCACCAAAATCCGGGGGGGGTCTGGCACAGATACGCAGTATTTT. The full variable domain, in which reference TRBV7-2 and TRBJ2-3 provide the parts outside the CDR3, is GAGVSQSPSNKVTEKGKDVELRCDPISGHTALYWYRQSLGQGLEFLIYFQGNSAPDKSGLPSDRFSAERTGGSVSTLTIQRTQQEDSAVYLCASSTKIRGGSGTDTQYFGPGTRLTVL.